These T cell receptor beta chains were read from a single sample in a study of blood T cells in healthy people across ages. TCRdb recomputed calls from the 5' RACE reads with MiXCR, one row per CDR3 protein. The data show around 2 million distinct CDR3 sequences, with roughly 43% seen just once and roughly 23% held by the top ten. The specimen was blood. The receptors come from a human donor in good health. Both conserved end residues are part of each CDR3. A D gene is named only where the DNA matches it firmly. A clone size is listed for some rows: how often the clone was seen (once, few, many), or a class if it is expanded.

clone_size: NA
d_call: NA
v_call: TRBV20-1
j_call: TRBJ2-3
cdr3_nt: TGCAGTGCTAGACCTTGGACAAGCACAGATACGCAGTATTTT
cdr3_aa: CSARPWTSTDTQYF

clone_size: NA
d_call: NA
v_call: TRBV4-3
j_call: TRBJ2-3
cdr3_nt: TGCGCCAGCAGCTCGCAGGGTTCTGATGCTTATACGCAGTATTTT
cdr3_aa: CASSSQGSDAYTQYF

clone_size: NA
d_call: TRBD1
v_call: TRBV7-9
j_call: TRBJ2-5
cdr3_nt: TGTGCCAGCAGCCCCGGGACAGAGGTGGAAACGTACTTC
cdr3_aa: CASSPGTEVETYF

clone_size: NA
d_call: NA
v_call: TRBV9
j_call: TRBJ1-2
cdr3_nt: TGTGCCAGCACCCGGAGGGGGGCGCGTCATGGCTACACCTTC
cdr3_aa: CASTRRGARHGYTF

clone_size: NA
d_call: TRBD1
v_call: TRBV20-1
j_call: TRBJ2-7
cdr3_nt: TGCAGTGCCAGGGCTCCGGGACAGGTTTCCTACGAGCAGTACTTC
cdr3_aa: CSARAPGQVSYEQYF

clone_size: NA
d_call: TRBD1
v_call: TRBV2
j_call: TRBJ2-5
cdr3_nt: TGTGCCAGCAGTGGGGCCGGACAGGGACGGGAGACCCAGTACTTC
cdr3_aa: CASSGAGQGRETQYF

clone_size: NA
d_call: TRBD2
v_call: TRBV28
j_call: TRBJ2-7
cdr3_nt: TGTGCCAGCAGTCGCTCTCTAGCGGGGTTCTCCTACGAGCAGTACTTC
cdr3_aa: CASSRSLAGFSYEQYF

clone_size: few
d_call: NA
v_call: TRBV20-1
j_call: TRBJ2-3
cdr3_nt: TGCAGTGCGCGGACAAACACAGATACGCAGTATTTT
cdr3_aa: CSARTNTDTQYF

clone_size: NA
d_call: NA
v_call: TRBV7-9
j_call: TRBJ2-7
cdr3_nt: TGTGCCAGCAGCTTAGGACAGGTTCAATCCCTCTACGAGCAGTACTTC
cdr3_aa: CASSLGQVQSLYEQYF

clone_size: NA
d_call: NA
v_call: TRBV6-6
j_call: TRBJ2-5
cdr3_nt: TGTGCCAGCAGCCCCACCCGGGCGGGCGGGGAGACCCAGTACTTC
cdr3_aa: CASSPTRAGGETQYF

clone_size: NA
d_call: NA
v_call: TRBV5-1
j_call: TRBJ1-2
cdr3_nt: TGCGCCAGCAGCTTGGCCTCGGGAGTCGATGGCTACACCTTC
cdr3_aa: CASSLASGVDGYTF

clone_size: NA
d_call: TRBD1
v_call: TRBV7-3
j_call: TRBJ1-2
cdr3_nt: TGTGCCAGCAGTCCTACAGGGGCGGGTTATGGCTACACCTTC
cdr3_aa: CASSPTGAGYGYTF

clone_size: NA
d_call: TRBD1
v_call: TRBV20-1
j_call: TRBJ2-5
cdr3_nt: TGCAGTGCTAGGACGTGGACAGGGCGGGGTGAGACCCAGTACTTC
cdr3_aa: CSARTWTGRGETQYF

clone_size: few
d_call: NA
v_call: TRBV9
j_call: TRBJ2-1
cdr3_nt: TGTGCCAGCAGCGTACAGGGGAGCTCCTACAATGAGCAGTTCTTC
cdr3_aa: CASSVQGSSYNEQFF

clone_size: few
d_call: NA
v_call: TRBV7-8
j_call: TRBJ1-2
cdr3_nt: TGTGCCAGCAGCTCCTCACTCCTGTATGGCTACACCTTC
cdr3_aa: CASSSSLLYGYTF

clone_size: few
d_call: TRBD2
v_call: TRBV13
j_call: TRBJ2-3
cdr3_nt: TGTGCCAGCAGCCCCCGGGGTAGCGGGGGGGTTGGCGCAGATACGCAGTATTTT
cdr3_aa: CASSPRGSGGVGADTQYF

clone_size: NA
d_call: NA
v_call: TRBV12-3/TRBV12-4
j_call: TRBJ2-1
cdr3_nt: TGTGCCAGCAGAGGGGTGGCTAGCCGGAGCTCCTACAGTGAGCAGTTCTTC
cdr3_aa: CASRGVASRSSYSEQFF

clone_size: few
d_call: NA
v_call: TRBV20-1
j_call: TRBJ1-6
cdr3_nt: TGCAGTGCTAGTGGGACGGACGGATATAATTCACCCCTCCACTTT
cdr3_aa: CSASGTDGYNSPLHF

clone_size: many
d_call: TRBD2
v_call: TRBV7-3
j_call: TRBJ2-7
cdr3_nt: TGTGCCAGCAGCTTAACTGGCGGGGGGTACGAGCAGTACTTC
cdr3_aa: CASSLTGGGYEQYF

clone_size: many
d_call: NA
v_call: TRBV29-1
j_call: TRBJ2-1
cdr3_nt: TGCAGCGTTGGGGGTGGTAGGGGGGGAATTTACAATGAGCAGTTCTTC
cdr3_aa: CSVGGGRGGIYNEQFF

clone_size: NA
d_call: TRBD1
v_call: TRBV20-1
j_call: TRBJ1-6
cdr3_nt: TGCAGAGCTAGAAATTTAGACAGGGGGTTCGGTTCACCCCTCCACTTT
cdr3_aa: CRARNLDRGFGSPLHF

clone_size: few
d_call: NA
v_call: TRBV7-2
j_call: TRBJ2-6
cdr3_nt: TGTGCCAGCAGCTTAGTGTCTGGGGGGCGAACCGGGGCCAACGTCCTGACTTTC
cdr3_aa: CASSLVSGGRTGANVLTF

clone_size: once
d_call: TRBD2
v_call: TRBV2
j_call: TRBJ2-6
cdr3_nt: TGTGCCAGCAGTGAAACTAGCGAGTCTGGGGCCAACGTCCTGACTTTC
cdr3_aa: CASSETSESGANVLTF